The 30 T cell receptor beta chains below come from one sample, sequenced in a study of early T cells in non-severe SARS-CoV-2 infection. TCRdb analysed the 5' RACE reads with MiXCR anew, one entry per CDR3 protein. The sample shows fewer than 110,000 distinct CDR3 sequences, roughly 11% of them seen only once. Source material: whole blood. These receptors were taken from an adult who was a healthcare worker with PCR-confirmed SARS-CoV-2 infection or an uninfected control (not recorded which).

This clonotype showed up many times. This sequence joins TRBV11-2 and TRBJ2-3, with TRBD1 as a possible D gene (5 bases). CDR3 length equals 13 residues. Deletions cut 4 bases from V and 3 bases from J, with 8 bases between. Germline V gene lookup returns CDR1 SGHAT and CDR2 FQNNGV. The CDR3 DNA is TGTGCCAGCAGCTCCCGACAGACAGATACGCAGTATTTT. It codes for CASSSRQTDTQYF.

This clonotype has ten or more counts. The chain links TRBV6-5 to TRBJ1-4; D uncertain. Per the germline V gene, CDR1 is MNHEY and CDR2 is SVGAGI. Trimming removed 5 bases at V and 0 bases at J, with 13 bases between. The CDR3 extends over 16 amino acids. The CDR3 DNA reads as TGTGCCAGCAGTCCACAAGTCAGGACAACTAATGAAAAACTGTTTTTT. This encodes CASSPQVRTTNEKLFF.

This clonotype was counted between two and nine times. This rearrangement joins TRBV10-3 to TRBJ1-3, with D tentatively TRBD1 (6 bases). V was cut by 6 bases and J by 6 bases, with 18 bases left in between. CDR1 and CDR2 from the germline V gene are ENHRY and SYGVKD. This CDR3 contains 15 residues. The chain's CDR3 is CAISAGGAPENTIYF. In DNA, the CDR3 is TGTGCCATCAGCGCCGGGGGGGCGCCCGAAAACACCATATATTTT.

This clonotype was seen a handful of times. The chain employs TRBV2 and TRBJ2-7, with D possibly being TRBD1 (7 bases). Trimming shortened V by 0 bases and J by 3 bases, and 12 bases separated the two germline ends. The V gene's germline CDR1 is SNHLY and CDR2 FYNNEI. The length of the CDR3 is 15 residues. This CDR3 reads CASSEARDSYYEQYF. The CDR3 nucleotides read TGTGCCAGCAGTGAAGCGCGGGACAGCTACTACGAGCAGTACTTC. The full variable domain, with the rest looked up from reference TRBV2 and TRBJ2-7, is EPEVTQTPSHQVTQMGQEVILRCVPISNHLYFYWYRQILGQKVEFLVSFYNNEISEKSEIFDDQFSVERPDGSNFTLKIRSTKLEDSAMYFCASSEARDSYYEQYFGPGTRLTVT.

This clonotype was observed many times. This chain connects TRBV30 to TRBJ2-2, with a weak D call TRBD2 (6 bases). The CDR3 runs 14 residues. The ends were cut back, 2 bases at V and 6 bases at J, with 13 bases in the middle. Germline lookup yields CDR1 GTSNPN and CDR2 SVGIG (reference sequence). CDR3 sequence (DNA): TGTGCCTGGAGTTCCGCTAGCGATGCCGGGGAGCTGTTTTTT. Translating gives CAWSSASDAGELFF.

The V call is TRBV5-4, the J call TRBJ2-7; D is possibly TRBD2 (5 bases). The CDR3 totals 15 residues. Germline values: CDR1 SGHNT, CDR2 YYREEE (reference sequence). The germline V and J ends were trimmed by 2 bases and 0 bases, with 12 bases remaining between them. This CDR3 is CASSFERETSYEQYF. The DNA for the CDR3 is TGTGCCAGCAGCTTTGAGAGGGAGACCTCCTACGAGCAGTACTTC.

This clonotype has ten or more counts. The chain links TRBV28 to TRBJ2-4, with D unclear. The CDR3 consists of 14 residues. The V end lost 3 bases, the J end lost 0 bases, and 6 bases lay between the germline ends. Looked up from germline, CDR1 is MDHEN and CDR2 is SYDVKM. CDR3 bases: TGTGCCAGCAGTTTTTCTCTAGCCAAAAACATTCAGTACTTC. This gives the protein CASSFSLAKNIQYF.

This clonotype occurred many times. CDR3 DNA sequence: TGCAGTGCAGTACAGGGGACCACTGAAGCTTTCTTT. Encoded protein: CSAVQGTTEAFF. The genes are TRBV20-1 and TRBJ1-1; 7 nucleotides agree with TRBD1. Germline loops: CDR1 DFQATT, CDR2 SNEGSKA (reference sequence). The CDR3 sequence is 12 residues long. J lost 4 bases, V lost 6 bases, and 5 bases had no gene match.

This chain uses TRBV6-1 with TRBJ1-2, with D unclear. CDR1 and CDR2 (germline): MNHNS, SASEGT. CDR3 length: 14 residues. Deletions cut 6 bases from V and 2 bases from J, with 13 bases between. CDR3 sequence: CASSLLNENYGYTF. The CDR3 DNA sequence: TGTGCCAGCAGCCTATTAAATGAAAACTATGGCTACACCTTC.

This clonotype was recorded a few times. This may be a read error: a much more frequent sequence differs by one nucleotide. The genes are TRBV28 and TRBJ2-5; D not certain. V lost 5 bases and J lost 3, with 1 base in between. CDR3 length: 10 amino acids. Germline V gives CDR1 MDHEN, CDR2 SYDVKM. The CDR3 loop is CASSKETQYF. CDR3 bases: TGTGCCAGCAGTAAAGAGACCCAGTACTTC.

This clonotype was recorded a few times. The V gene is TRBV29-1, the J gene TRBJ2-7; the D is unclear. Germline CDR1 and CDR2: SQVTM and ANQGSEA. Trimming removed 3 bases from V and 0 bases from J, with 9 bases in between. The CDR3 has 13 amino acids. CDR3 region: CSVDSASSYEQYF. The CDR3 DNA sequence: TGCAGCGTTGATTCGGCGAGCTCCTACGAGCAGTACTTC.

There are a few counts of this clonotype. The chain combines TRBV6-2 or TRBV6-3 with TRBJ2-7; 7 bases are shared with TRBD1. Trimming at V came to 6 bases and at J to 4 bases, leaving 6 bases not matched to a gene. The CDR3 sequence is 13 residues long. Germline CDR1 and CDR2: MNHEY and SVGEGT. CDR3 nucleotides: TGTGCCAGCAGCAACAGGGGCCCATACGAGCAGTACTTC. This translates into CASSNRGPYEQYF.

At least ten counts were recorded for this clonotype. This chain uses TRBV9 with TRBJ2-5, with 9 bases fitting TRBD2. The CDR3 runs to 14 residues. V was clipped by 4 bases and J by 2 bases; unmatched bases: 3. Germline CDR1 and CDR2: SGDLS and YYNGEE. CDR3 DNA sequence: TGTGCCAGCAGCACGACTAGCGGACAAGAGACCCAGTACTTC. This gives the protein CASSTTSGQETQYF.

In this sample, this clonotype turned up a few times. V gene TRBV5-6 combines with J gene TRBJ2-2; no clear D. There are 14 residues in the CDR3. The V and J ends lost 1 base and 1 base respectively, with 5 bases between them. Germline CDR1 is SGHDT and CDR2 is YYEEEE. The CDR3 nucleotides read TGTGCCAGCAGCTTGAGCTGGAACACCGGGGAGCTGTTTTTT. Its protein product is CASSLSWNTGELFF. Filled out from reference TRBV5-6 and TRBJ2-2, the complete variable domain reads DAGVTQSPTHLIKTRGQQVTLRCSPKSGHDTVSWYQQALGQGPQFIFQYYEEEERQRGNFPDRFSGHQFPNYSSELNVNALLLGDSALYLCASSLSWNTGELFFGEGSRLTVL.

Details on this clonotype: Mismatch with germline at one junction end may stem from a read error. The CDR3 bases are TGTGTCTGGAGTGGTGGGAATCAGCCCCAGCATTTT. Translating gives CVWSGGNQPQHF. The chain employs TRBV30 and TRBJ1-5; D gene ambiguous. Looked up from germline, CDR1 is GTSNPN and CDR2 is SVGIG (reference sequence). The CDR3 has 12 amino acids.

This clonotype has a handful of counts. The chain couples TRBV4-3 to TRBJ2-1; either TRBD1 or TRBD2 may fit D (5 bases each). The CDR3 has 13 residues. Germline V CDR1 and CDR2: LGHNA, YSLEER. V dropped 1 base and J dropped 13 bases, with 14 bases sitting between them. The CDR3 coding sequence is TGCGCCAGCAGCCAAGTCGCAACGGGGCCCCAGTTCTTC. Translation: CASSQVATGPQFF.

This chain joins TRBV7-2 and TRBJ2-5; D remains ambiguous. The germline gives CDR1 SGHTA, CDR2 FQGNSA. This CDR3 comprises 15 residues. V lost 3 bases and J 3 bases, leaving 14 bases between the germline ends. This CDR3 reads CASSFDGYSEETQYF. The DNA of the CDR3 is TGTGCCAGCAGCTTTGATGGTTACAGCGAAGAGACCCAGTACTTC.

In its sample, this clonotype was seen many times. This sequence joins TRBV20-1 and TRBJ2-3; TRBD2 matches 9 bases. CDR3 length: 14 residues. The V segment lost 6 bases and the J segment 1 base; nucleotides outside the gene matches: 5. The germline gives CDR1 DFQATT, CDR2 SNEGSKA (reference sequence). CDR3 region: CSAPTSGRTDTQYF. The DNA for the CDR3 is TGCAGTGCACCGACTAGCGGCCGCACAGATACGCAGTATTTT.

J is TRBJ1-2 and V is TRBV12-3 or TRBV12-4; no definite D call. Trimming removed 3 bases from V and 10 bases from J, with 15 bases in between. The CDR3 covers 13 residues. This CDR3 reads CASSFEGNSDYTF. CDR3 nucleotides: TGTGCCAGCAGTTTTGAGGGTAATAGCGACTACACCTTC.

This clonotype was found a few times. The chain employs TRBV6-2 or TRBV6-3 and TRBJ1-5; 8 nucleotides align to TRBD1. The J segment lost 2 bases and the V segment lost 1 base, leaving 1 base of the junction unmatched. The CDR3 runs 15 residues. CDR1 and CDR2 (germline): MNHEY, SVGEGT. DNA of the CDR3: TGTGCCAGCAGTTACTTGGACAGGGGCAATCAGCCCCAGCATTTT. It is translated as CASSYLDRGNQPQHF.

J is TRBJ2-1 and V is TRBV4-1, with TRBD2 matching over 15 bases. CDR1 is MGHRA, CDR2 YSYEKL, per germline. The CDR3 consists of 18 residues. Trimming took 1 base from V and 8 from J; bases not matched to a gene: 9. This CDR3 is CASSQVDLGLAGGYEQFF. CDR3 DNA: TGCGCCAGCAGCCAAGTAGACCTCGGACTAGCGGGAGGGTATGAGCAGTTCTTC.

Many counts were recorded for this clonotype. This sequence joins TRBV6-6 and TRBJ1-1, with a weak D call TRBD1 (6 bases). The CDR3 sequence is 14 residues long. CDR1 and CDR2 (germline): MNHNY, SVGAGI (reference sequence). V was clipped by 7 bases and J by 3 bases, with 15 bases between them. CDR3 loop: CASNTQGRDTEAFF. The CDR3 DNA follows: TGTGCCAGCAACACACAGGGCAGGGACACTGAAGCTTTCTTT.

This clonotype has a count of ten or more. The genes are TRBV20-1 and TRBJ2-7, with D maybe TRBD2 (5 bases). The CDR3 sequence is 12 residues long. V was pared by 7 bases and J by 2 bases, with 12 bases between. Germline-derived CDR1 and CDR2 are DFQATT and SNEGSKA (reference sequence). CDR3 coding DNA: TGCAGTGGGGAACGGGAACCCTACGAGCAGTACTTC. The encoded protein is CSGEREPYEQYF.

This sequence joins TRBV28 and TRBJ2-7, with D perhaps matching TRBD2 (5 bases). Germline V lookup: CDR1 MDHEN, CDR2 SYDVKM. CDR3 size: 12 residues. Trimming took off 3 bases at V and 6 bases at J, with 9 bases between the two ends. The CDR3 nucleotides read TGTGCCAGCAGTTTCGGACTCCTCGAGCAGTACTTC. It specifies CASSFGLLEQYF.

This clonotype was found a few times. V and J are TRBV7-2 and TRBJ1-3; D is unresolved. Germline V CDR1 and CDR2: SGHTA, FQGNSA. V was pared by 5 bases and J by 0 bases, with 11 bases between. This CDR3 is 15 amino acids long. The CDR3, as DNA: TGTGCCAGCAGCACACAAGGATTCTCTGGAAACACCATATATTTT. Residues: CASSTQGFSGNTIYF.

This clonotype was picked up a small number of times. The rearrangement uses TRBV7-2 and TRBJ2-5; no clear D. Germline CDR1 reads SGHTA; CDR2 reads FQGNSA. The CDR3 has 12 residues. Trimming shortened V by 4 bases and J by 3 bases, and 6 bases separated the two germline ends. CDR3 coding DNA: TGTGCCAGCAGCTGGAGAGAAGAGACCCAGTACTTC. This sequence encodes CASSWREETQYF.

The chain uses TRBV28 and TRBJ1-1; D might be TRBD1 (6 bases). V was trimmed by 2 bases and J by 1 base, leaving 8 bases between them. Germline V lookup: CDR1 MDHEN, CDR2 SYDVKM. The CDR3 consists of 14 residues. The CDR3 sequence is CASSLPGENTEAFF. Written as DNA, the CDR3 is TGTGCCAGCAGTTTACCAGGGGAGAACACTGAAGCTTTCTTT.

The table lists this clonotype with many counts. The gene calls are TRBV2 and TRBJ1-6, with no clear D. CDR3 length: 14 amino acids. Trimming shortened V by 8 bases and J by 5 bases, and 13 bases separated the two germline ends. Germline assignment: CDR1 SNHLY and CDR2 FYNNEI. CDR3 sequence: CASYREPNNSPLHF. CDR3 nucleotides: TGTGCCAGCTACCGGGAACCGAATAATTCACCCCTCCACTTT.

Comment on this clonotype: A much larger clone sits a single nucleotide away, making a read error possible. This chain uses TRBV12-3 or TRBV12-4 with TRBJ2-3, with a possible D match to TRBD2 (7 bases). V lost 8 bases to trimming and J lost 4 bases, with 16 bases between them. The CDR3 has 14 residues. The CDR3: CASGGAPSADTQYF. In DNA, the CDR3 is TGTGCCAGCGGGGGGGCACCTAGCGCAGATACGCAGTATTTT.

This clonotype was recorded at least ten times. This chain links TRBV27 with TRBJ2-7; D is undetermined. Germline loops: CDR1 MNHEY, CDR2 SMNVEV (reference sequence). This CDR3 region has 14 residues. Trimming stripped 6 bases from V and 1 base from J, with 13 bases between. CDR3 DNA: TGTGCCAGCAGCGCCCTATTACGGTCCTACGAGCAGTACTTC. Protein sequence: CASSALLRSYEQYF.